This TCR beta chain was profiled in a study of T cell repertoires in cytomegalovirus infection. Study summary: Both recently identified HLA-C-restricted and well-studied HLA-B-restricted CMV epitopes were used in the study. Matching HLA type, along with CMV infection, was indicated by public TCR beta signatures. Findings and caveats of the study: There were HLA-C-restricted CMV-specific TCR beta clonotypes dominating the ex vivo response. Public TCR beta family frequency separated CMV-and-HLA carriers, including in an independent cohort.

This clonotype has ten or more counts. What it binds is unknown. Germline CDR1 SEHNR, CDR2 FQNEAQ (reference sequence). J lost 0 bases, V lost 1 base, and 3 bases had no gene match. The CDR3 length is 15 residues. Each CDR3 protein gets one entry after TCRdb re-called the reads with MiXCR. The top ten hold roughly 12% of the sample, which has 700,000 to 950,000 distinct CDR3 sequences, roughly 33% seen once. The chain couples TRBV7-9 to TRBJ2-7; 7 nucleotides line up with TRBD2. This clonotype was sampled from a human donor in good health (CMV status not recorded). Some clones in this sample may be carry-over from other donors' samples. The sample in question was cultured CD8+ T cells from PBMCs, obtained from culture after CMV antigen stimulation. Written as DNA, the CDR3 is TGTGCCAGCAGCTTAGTTGCTAGCGGCTCCTACGAGCAGTACTTC. Protein product: CASSLVASGSYEQYF.